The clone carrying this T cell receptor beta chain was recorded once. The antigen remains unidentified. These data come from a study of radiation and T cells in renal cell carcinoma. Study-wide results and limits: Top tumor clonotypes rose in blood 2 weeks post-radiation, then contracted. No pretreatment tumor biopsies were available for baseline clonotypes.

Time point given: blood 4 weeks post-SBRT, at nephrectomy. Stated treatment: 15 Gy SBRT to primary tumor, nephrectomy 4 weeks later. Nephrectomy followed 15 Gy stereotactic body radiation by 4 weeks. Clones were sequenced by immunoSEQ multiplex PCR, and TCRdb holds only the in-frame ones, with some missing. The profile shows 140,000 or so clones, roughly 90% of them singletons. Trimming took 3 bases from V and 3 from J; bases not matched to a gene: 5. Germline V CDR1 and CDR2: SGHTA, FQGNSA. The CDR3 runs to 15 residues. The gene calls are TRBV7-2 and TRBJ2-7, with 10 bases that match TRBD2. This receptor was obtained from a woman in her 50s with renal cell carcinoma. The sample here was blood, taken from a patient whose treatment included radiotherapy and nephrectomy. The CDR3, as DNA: TGTGCCAGCAGCTTGGGTAGCGGGGGGCACTACGAGCAGTACTTC. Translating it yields CASSLGSGGHYEQYF. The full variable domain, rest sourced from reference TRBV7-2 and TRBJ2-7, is GAGVSQSPSNKVTEKGKDVELRCDPISGHTALYWYRQSLGQGLEFLIYFQGNSAPDKSGLPSDRFSAERTGGSVSTLTIQRTQQEDSAVYLCASSLGSGGHYEQYFGPGTRLTVT.